The 20 T cell receptor beta chains listed next were all sequenced from one sample in a study of shared clonotypes between healthy human individuals. The repertoire was sequenced with immunoSEQ multiplex PCR; TCRdb's copy has only in-frame clones and lacks some. The profile covers about 2.4 million clones, with under 95% appearing a single time and 0.35% to 0.45% taken by the ten largest. The sample taken for sequencing was naive CD4+ T cells from PBMCs. Subset indicated: CD45RA+ positively selected. These receptors were obtained from a young man in good health. Some clones in this sample may be carry-over from other donors' samples.

The chain recombines TRBV6-6 with TRBJ2-5, with D perhaps assigned TRBD1 or TRBD2 (6 bases each). The CDR3 loop spans 13 amino acids. CDR1 is MNHNY, CDR2 SVGAGI, per germline (reference sequence). With 5 bases removed from V and 5 bases from J, the gap between germline ends came to 12 bases. The CDR3 here is CASSPPGAETQYF. Written as DNA, the CDR3 is TGTGCCAGCAGTCCCCCGGGGGCCGAGACCCAGTACTTC.

CDR3: CASSPTGTHPKTQYF. CDR3 in DNA: TGTGCCAGCAGCCCAACAGGGACCCACCCGAAGACCCAGTACTTC. J is TRBJ2-5 and V is TRBV27, with D tentatively TRBD1 (6 bases). The CDR3 spans 15 residues. Germline V gene lookup returns CDR1 MNHEY and CDR2 SMNVEV (reference sequence). V dropped 6 bases and J dropped 6 bases, with 20 bases sitting between them.

The count of this clone is one. The CDR3 loop reads CASSPIELANTGELFF. DNA for the CDR3: TGTGCCAGCTCACCAATCGAACTAGCGAACACCGGGGAGCTGTTTTTT. This chain uses TRBV18 with TRBJ2-2, with a weak D call TRBD2 (5 bases). The CDR3 has 16 residues. The V end lost 2 bases, the J end lost 0 bases, and 10 bases lay between the germline ends. The germline gives CDR1 KGHSH, CDR2 LQKENI.

The genes are TRBV7-9 and TRBJ2-3, with TRBD2 identical over 13 bases. The J segment lost 2 bases and the V segment lost 5 bases, leaving 4 bases of the junction unmatched. Germline values: CDR1 SEHNR, CDR2 FQNEAQ (reference sequence). There are 16 residues in the CDR3. CDR3 region: CASSPGTSGNTDTQYF. CDR3 sequence (DNA): TGTGCCAGCAGCCCCGGGACTAGCGGGAACACAGATACGCAGTATTTT.

This clone was detected only once. This rearrangement joins TRBV2 to TRBJ1-2; D gene ambiguous. Germline V CDR1 and CDR2: SNHLY, FYNNEI. The CDR3 has 14 residues. Trimming pared 2 bases from V and 8 bases from J, leaving 15 bases between. As DNA, the CDR3 is TGTGCCAGCAGTGAATTGTCCAGATTTGACGGCTACACCTTC. This codes for CASSELSRFDGYTF. Full variable domain (missing parts from reference TRBV2 and TRBJ1-2): EPEVTQTPSHQVTQMGQEVILRCVPISNHLYFYWYRQILGQKVEFLVSFYNNEISEKSEIFDDQFSVERPDGSNFTLKIRSTKLEDSAMYFCASSELSRFDGYTFGSGTRLTVV.

The V call is TRBV28, the J call TRBJ2-7; no firm D call. The V end lost 7 bases, the J end lost 2 bases, and 9 bases lay between the germline ends. CDR3 size: 12 residues. Germline V gene data show CDR1 as MDHEN and CDR2 as SYDVKM. CDR3 DNA: TGTGCCAGCACCGAAAGGGCCTACGAGCAGTACTTC. Its translation: CASTERAYEQYF.

This clone was detected once. The chain couples TRBV5-1 to TRBJ2-4, with 7 bases that match TRBD1. Unmatched junction bases numbered 6, after V lost 0 bases and J lost 0 bases. This CDR3 spans 17 amino acids. Per germline, CDR1 SGHRS and CDR2 YFSETQ. CDR3 loop: CASSLAEGGLAKNIQYF. In DNA, the CDR3 is TGCGCCAGCAGCTTGGCCGAAGGGGGCCTAGCCAAAAACATTCAGTACTTC.

J is TRBJ1-2 and V is TRBV5-1, with D possibly being TRBD1 (6 bases). The ends were cut back, 4 bases at V and 6 bases at J, with 13 bases in the middle. This CDR3 is built from 13 residues. CDR1 and CDR2 from the germline V gene are SGHRS and YFSETQ. Here the CDR3 DNA reads TGCGCCAGCAGCGGCATCAGGGGCCATGGCTACACCTTC. Its protein is CASSGIRGHGYTF.

The chain is built from TRBV29-1 and TRBJ1-1; D not certain. Germline-derived CDR1 and CDR2 are SQVTM and ANQGSEA. The CDR3 runs 13 residues. Trimming took 5 bases from V and 1 from J, leaving 11 bases between them. The CDR3 sequence: CSVLVQKNTEAFF. The DNA for the CDR3 is TGCAGCGTTCTGGTCCAGAAGAACACTGAAGCTTTCTTT.

J is TRBJ2-7 and V is TRBV7-8; D remains ambiguous. From germline, CDR1 is SGHVS and CDR2 FQNEAQ. V lost 5 bases and J lost 0, with 14 bases in between. This CDR3 is 15 amino acids long. In DNA form, the CDR3 reads TGTGCCAGCAGCGCCTCCCGAGGATTCTCCTACGAGCAGTACTTC. Protein product: CASSASRGFSYEQYF.

The CDR3 here is CASSLQLAGAFSGIYHEQFF. Here the CDR3 DNA reads TGCGCCAGCAGCCTGCAACTAGCGGGAGCTTTTAGTGGTATTTACCATGAGCAGTTCTTC. The rearrangement links TRBV4-1 to TRBJ2-1; 11 positions match TRBD2. Looked up from germline, CDR1 is MGHRA and CDR2 is YSYEKL. J lost 8 bases, V lost 4 bases, and 22 bases had no gene match. The CDR3 length is 20 residues.

On this clone itself: At the DNA level, this CDR3 is encoded by other sequences in the same sample as well. The chain has TRBV18 and TRBJ2-7, with TRBD2 identical over 7 bases. The germline gives CDR1 KGHSH, CDR2 LQKENI. The CDR3 is 14 residues long. V shed 3 bases, J shed 2 bases, and the junction held 4 bases outside the gene matches. The CDR3 nucleotides read TGTGCCAGCTCACCCCCGGGACTACCCTACGAGCAGTACTTC. This codes for CASSPPGLPYEQYF. The entire variable domain, with the rest obtained from reference TRBV18 and TRBJ2-7, is as follows: NAGVMQNPRHLVRRRGQEARLRCSPMKGHSHVYWYRQLPEEGLKFMVYLQKENIIDESGMPKERFSAEFPKEGPSILRIQQVVRGDSAAYFCASSPPGLPYEQYFGPGTRLTVT.

Written as DNA, the CDR3 is TGCGCCAGCAGCCCGACTAGCGGGGCGACTTACAATGAGCAGTTCTTC. Its translation is CASSPTSGATYNEQFF. The chain is built from TRBV5-1 and TRBJ2-1; TRBD2 matches 11 bases. Per the germline V gene, CDR1 is SGHRS and CDR2 is YFSETQ. The CDR3 extends over 16 amino acids. V was pared by 4 bases and J by 4 bases, with 7 bases of the junction left unmatched.

This chain links TRBV7-2 with TRBJ2-7; 13 bases are a match to TRBD2. CDR1 is SGHTA and CDR2 is FQGNSA in the germline V gene. Trimming at V came to 2 bases and at J to 3 bases, leaving 13 bases not matched to a gene. The CDR3 sequence is 19 residues long. The CDR3 DNA sequence: TGTGCCAGCAGCTTAAAAGGGTATCGGACTAGCGGGAGAGGCTACGAGCAGTACTTC. The encoded protein is CASSLKGYRTSGRGYEQYF.

The chain is built from TRBV7-3 and TRBJ2-1, with D maybe TRBD1 (6 bases). Trimming left V 4 bases short and J 9 bases short, with 22 bases between. Germline loops: CDR1 SGHTA, CDR2 FQGTGA. The CDR3 runs 16 residues. CDR3 DNA: TGTGCCAGCAGCTCAAAGAGACAGGCCCAGAGGGGTGAGCAGTTCTTC. It yields the protein CASSSKRQAQRGEQFF.

The rearrangement joins TRBV5-4 to TRBJ2-3; tentative D call: TRBD2 (6 bases). The CDR3 consists of 18 residues. Germline V gene sequence: CDR1 SGHNT, CDR2 YYREEE (reference sequence). The V end was cut by 4 bases, the J end by 1 base, with 22 bases between. This CDR3 is CASSLASTGGWGTDTQYF. CDR3 in DNA: TGTGCCAGCAGCCTCGCCTCCACTGGAGGGTGGGGCACAGATACGCAGTATTTT.

This chain joins TRBV19 and TRBJ2-5; 8 bases are a match to TRBD1. With 5 bases clipped from V and 5 bases from J, the junction kept 10 bases outside the gene matches. The CDR3 loop spans 15 amino acids. Germline loops: CDR1 LNHDA, CDR2 SQIVND (reference sequence). The CDR3 region is CASSLRTGRSETQYF. The CDR3 DNA reads TGTGCCAGTAGTCTTCGGACAGGGAGATCGGAGACCCAGTACTTC.

The rearrangement joins TRBV2 to TRBJ1-1; D gene unclear. The ends were cut back, 4 bases at V and 4 bases at J, with 7 bases in the middle. Germline V gene data show CDR1 as SNHLY and CDR2 as FYNNEI. This CDR3 is built from 12 residues. The CDR3 coding sequence is TGTGCCAGCAGTGTCCATAGCACTGAAGCTTTCTTT. Translating it yields CASSVHSTEAFF.

The chain employs TRBV19 and TRBJ2-2; 7 nucleotides align to TRBD1. Trimming cost V 4 bases and J 1 base; bases outside gene matches: 6. Germline CDR1 is LNHDA and CDR2 is SQIVND (reference sequence). The CDR3 runs to 16 residues. The CDR3 loop reads CASSRGDSWNTGELFF. For the CDR3, the DNA is TGTGCCAGTAGTAGAGGGGACAGTTGGAACACCGGGGAGCTGTTTTTT.

V and J are TRBV4-2 and TRBJ1-2; 11 bases are shared with TRBD1. V lost 4 bases and J lost 2; bases outside the gene matches: 15. This CDR3 spans 19 amino acids. CDR1 and CDR2 (germline): LGHNA, YNFKEQ. In DNA form, the CDR3 reads TGTGCCAGCAGCCTTATCCGGGACAGGGGGATCTTACGGAACTATGGCTACACCTTC. Amino acids: CASSLIRDRGILRNYGYTF.